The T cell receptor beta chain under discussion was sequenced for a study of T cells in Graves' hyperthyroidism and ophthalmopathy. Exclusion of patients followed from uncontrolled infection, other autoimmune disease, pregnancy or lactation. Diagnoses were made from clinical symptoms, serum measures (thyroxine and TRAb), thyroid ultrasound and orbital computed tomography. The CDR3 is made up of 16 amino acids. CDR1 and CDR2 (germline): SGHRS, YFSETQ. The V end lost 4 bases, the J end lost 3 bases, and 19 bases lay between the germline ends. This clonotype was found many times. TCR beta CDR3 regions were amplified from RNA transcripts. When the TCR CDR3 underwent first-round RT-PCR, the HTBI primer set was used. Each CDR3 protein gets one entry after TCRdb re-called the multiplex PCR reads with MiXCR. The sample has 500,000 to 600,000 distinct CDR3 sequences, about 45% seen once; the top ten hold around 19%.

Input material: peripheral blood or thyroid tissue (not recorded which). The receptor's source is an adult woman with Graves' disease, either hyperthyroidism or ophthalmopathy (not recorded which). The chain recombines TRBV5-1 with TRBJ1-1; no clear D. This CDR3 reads CASSRRPQMRYTEAFF. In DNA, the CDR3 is TGCGCCAGCAGCCGGAGGCCGCAGATGAGATACACTGAAGCTTTCTTT.